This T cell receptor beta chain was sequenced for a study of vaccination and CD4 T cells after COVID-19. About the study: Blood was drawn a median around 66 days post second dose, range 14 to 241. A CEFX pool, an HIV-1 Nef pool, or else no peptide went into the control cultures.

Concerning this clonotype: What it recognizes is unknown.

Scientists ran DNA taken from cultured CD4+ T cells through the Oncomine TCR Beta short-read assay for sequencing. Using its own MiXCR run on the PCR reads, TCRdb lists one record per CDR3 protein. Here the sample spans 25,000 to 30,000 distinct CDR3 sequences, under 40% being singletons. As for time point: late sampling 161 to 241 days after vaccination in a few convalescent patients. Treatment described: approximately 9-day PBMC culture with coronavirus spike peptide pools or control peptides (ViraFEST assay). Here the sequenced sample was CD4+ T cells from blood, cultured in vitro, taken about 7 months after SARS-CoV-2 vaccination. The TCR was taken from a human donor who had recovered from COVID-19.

CDR3: CASSYEYTSYEQYF. The CDR3 DNA follows: TGTGCCAGCAGTTACGAATACACCTCCTACGAGCAGTACTTC. The chain has TRBV6-5 and TRBJ2-7, with unresolved D. The V end lost 2 bases, the J end lost 0 bases, and 8 bases lay between the germline ends. Germline-derived CDR1 and CDR2 are MNHEY and SVGAGI. This CDR3 is 14 amino acids long.